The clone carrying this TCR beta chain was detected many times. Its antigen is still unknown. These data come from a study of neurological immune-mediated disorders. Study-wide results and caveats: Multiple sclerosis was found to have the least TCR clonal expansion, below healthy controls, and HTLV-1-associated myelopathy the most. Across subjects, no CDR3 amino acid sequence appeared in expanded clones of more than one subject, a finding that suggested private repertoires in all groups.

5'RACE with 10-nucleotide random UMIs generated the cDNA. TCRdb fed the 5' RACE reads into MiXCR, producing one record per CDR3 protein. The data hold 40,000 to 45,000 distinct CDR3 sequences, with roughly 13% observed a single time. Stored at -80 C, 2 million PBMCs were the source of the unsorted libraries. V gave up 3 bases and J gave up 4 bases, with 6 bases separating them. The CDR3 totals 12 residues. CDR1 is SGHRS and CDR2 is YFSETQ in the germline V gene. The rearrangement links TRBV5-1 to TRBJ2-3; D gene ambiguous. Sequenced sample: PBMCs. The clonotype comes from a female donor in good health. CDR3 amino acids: CASSWMADTQYF. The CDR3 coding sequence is TGCGCCAGCAGCTGGATGGCAGATACGCAGTATTTT.